This TCR beta chain emerged from a study of T cell changes during pregnancy in multiple sclerosis. Sequencing was performed with immunoSEQ multiplex PCR; in TCRdb, only in-frame clones are kept and a portion is missing. Of around 100,000 clones listed, about 90% are singletons. With V trimmed by 1 base and J by 4 bases, 12 bases remained unmatched. This CDR3 contains 18 residues. CDR1 is MGHRA, CDR2 YSYEKL, per germline. This sample comprised peripheral blood, obtained after pregnancy. This TCR was recovered from a female donor with multiple sclerosis, enrolled in a pregnancy study. V and J are TRBV4-1 and TRBJ2-3, with 9 bases aligning to TRBD2. The CDR3 nucleotides read TGCGCCAGCAGCCAAGCTAGGGCGAGCGGGGGGCCGTCAGATACGCAGTATTTT. Amino acid sequence: CASSQARASGGPSDTQYF.